The 9 T cell receptor beta chains in this list originate from one sample, sequenced in a study of blood T cell repertoires in COVID-19. Method: immunoSEQ multiplex PCR; TCRdb's copy keeps in-frame clones and lacks some. The profile shows 100,000 to 150,000 clones, approximately 89% of them singletons. Sequencing was performed on peripheral blood. These receptor sequences come from a man between 45 and 60 years old with acute or convalescent COVID-19.

The table lists this clone with a count of one. The V call is TRBV19, the J call TRBJ2-1; TRBD2 matches at 15 bases. The CDR3 contains 13 residues. CDR1 is LNHDA and CDR2 is SQIVND in the germline V gene (reference sequence). The V segment lost 5 bases and the J segment 13 bases; nucleotides outside the gene matches: 3. This chain's CDR3 is CASSGTSGRSQFF. Written as DNA, the CDR3 is TGTGCCAGTAGTGGGACTAGCGGGAGGTCACAGTTCTTC.

The chain carries TRBV12-5 and TRBJ1-2; a weak D match, TRBD1 (5 bases). The CDR3 is 15 residues long. The V gene lost 11 bases and the J gene lost 0 bases, with 19 bases spanning the gap. Germline CDR1 LGHNT, CDR2 FRNRAP. The CDR3 DNA reads as TGTGCTTGGGGCATAGTGGGGAATACTAACTATGGCTACACCTTC. It codes for CAWGIVGNTNYGYTF.

The chain is built from TRBV11-2 and TRBJ2-7; D possibly corresponds to TRBD2 (7 bases). This CDR3 has 15 amino acids. V dropped 2 bases and J dropped 1 base, with 12 bases sitting between them. Germline CDR1 reads SGHAT; CDR2 reads FQNNGV. DNA for the CDR3: TGTGCCAGCAGCTTATATGGGGGGGCTTCCTACGAGCAGTACTTC. Encoded protein: CASSLYGGASYEQYF.

The chain links TRBV11-2 to TRBJ2-3; D might be TRBD2 (5 bases). Germline CDR1 is SGHAT and CDR2 is FQNNGV. Trimming removed 0 bases at V and 7 bases at J, with 8 bases between. CDR3 size: 13 residues. In nucleotides, the CDR3 is TGTGCCAGCAGCTTAGAGAGGGTCCATACGCAGTATTTT. Encoded protein: CASSLERVHTQYF.

This clone was observed a single time. This chain links TRBV28 with TRBJ1-1, with TRBD1 identical over 9 bases. CDR1 and CDR2 from the germline V gene are MDHEN and SYDVKM. With V trimmed by 6 bases and J by 11 bases, 10 bases remained unmatched. The CDR3 is made up of 13 amino acids. Here the CDR3 DNA reads TGTGCCAGCAGCCCGGGACAGGGCCTAAGGGCTTTCTTT. Residues: CASSPGQGLRAFF.

V is TRBV30 and J is TRBJ1-5; TRBD1 aligns across 9 bases. Unmatched junction bases numbered 6, after V lost 0 bases and J lost 3 bases. Germline values: CDR1 GTSNPN, CDR2 SVGIG (reference sequence). The CDR3 loop spans 16 amino acids. The CDR3 spells CAWSVRGTGYNQPQHF. CDR3 bases: TGTGCCTGGAGTGTACGCGGGACAGGGTACAATCAGCCCCAGCATTTT.

V gene TRBV5-1 combines with J gene TRBJ1-2, with D possibly being TRBD1 (6 bases). The CDR3 spans 16 residues. V gave up 0 bases and J gave up 5 bases, with 17 bases separating them. Germline CDR1 reads SGHRS; CDR2 reads YFSETQ. The CDR3, as DNA: TGCGCCAGCAGCTTGGCCCATAACAGGGATGAGTATGGCTACACCTTC. It yields the protein CASSLAHNRDEYGYTF.

V usage is TRBV4-2 and J usage is TRBJ2-7; D gene ambiguous. The germline gives CDR1 LGHNA, CDR2 YNFKEQ. V lost 3 bases and J lost 3, with 15 bases in between. The CDR3 is made up of 15 amino acids. CDR3 amino acids: CASSQRGGSDYEQYF. CDR3 in DNA: TGTGCCAGCAGCCAGCGCGGCGGTTCTGACTACGAGCAGTACTTC.

V gene TRBV4-1 combines with J gene TRBJ1-2; 10 nucleotides agree with TRBD1. This CDR3 contains 15 residues. V dropped 3 bases and J dropped 4; count of bases not matched to a gene: 5. Germline V lookup: CDR1 MGHRA, CDR2 YSYEKL. CDR3 nucleotide sequence: TGCGCCAGCAGCCAGACAGGGGGCGCGGGCTATGGCTACACCTTC. As protein: CASSQTGGAGYGYTF.